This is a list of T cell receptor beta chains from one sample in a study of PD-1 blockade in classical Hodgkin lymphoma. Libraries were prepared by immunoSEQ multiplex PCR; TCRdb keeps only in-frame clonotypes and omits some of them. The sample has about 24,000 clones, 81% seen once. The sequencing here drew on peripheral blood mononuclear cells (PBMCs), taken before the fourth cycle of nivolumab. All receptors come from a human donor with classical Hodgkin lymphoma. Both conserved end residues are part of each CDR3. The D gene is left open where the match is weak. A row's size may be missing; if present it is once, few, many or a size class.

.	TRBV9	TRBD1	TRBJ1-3	CASSRQGMKGNTIYF	TGTGCCAGCAGCCGACAGGGGATGAAAGGAAACACCATATATTTT
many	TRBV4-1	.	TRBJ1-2	CASSQDQGLDYGYTF	TGCGCCAGCAGCCAAGACCAGGGATTGGACTATGGCTACACCTTC
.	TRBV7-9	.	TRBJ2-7	CASRAGNGTYEQYF	TGTGCCAGCAGGGCGGGAAACGGAACCTACGAGCAGTACTTC
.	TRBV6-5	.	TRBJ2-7	CASTPSGSYEQYF	TGTGCCAGCACCCCCTCAGGGAGCTACGAGCAGTACTTC
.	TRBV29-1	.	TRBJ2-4	CSVGADIQYF	TGCAGCGTTGGGGCCGACATTCAGTACTTC
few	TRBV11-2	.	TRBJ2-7	CASSQIQGQGYEQYF	TGTGCCAGCAGCCAGATTCAGGGGCAGGGCTACGAGCAGTACTTC
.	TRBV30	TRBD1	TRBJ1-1	CAWSGTASTEAFF	TGTGCCTGGAGCGGGACAGCCAGCACTGAAGCTTTCTTT
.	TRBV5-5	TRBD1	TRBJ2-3	CASSLIGTGGADTQYF	TGTGCCAGCAGCTTAATCGGGACAGGGGGCGCAGATACGCAGTATTTT
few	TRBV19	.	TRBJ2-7	CASSSRDGPWEQYF	TGTGCCAGTAGCTCCCGGGATGGCCCATGGGAGCAGTACTTC
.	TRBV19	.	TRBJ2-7	CASREGKTYEQYF	TGTGCCAGTAGGGAGGGAAAAACCTACGAGCAGTACTTC
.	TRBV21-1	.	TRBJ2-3	CASMLSNRDLCTDTQYF	TGTGCCAGCATGTTGAGCAATAGGGACCTTTGCACAGATACGCAGTATTTT
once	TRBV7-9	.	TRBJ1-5	CASSLSGNSNQPQHF	TGTGCCAGCAGCTTATCAGGGAACAGCAATCAGCCCCAGCATTTT
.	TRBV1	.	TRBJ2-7	CTSRQRDISYEQYF	TGCACCAGCAGGCAAAGGGACATTTCCTACGAGCAGTACTTC
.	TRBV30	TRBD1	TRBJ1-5	CAWSGQGSQPQHF	TGTGCCTGGAGTGGACAGGGGAGTCAGCCCCAGCATTTT
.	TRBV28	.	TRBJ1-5	CASSLFDVYGNSPVEPQHF	TGTGCCAGCAGTTTATTCGATGTTTACGGTAATAGTCCGGTTGAGCCCCAGCATTTT
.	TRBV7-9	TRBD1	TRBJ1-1	CASSSSGGATEAFF	TGTGCCAGCAGCTCCTCAGGGGGCGCGACTGAAGCTTTCTTT
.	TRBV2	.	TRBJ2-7	CASRGDKAYEQYF	TGTGCCAGCAGGGGGGACAAAGCCTACGAGCAGTACTTC
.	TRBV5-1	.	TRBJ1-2	CASSLGQTSYGYTF	TGCGCCAGCAGCTTGGGACAGACAAGCTATGGCTACACCTTC
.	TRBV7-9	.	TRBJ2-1	CASSVANNEQFF	TGTGCCAGCAGCGTAGCCAACAATGAGCAGTTCTTC
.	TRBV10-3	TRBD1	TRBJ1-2	CAIRMDREGGYTF	TGTGCCATCAGGATGGACAGGGAAGGTGGCTACACCTTC
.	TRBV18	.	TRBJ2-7	CASSPPSGLGHEQYF	TGTGCCAGCTCACCCCCATCGGGACTGGGCCACGAGCAGTACTTC
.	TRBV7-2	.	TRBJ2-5	CASSRDFKEETQYF	TGTGCCAGCAGCCGGGACTTTAAAGAAGAGACCCAGTACTTC
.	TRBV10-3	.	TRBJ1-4	CASTGLENEKLFF	TGTGCCTCGACAGGTCTGGAAAATGAAAAACTGTTTTTT
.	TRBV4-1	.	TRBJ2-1	CASSQDGRVKFF	TGCGCCAGCAGCCAAGATGGCAGGGTAAAGTTCTTC
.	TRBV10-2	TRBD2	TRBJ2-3	CASSEWGVAGGDTQYF	TGCGCCAGCAGTGAGTGGGGAGTAGCGGGGGGGGATACGCAGTATTTT
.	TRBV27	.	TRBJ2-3	CASSSHRVLSRTDTQYF	TGTGCCAGCAGTTCCCACAGGGTACTATCTCGCACAGATACGCAGTATTTT
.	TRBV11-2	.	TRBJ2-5	CASSLGPNQETQYF	TGTGCCAGCAGCTTAGGTCCAAACCAAGAGACCCAGTACTTC
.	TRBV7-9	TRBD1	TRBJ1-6	CASSPDRGRNNSPLHF	TGTGCCAGCAGCCCTGACAGGGGCCGAAATAATTCACCCCTCCACTTT
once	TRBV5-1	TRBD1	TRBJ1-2	CASSEGQIRGYGYTF	TGCGCCAGCAGCGAGGGACAGATCCGGGGCTATGGCTACACCTTC